Reported below is one T cell receptor beta chain. Trimming took off 3 bases at V and 7 bases at J, with 19 bases between the two ends. This CDR3 contains 15 residues. Per germline, CDR1 LGHNA and CDR2 YSLEER. This record belongs to a study of shared T cell receptors in the human thymus. Generated by immunoSEQ multiplex PCR, the TCRdb table keeps only in-frame clones and is missing some. The sample has roughly 500,000 clones, 75% to 80% seen once. These data are also associated with another study on human thymus T cells. Per that study: Related research described strongly overlapping thymic repertoires in unrelated people.

Sequenced input: thymocytes. This sequence originates from a boy under two years old with a congenital heart defect. This sequence joins TRBV4-3 and TRBJ2-7, with a weak D call TRBD1 (5 bases). CDR3 sequence (DNA): TGCGCCAGCAGCCAGTACGGGTCTCTGGGGCGAGAGCAGTACTTC. It translates to CASSQYGSLGREQYF.